One sample yielded the 26 T cell receptor beta chains listed below, sequenced in a study of cytomegalovirus exposure and HLA in healthy donors. The repertoire was sequenced with immunoSEQ multiplex PCR; TCRdb's copy has only in-frame clones and lacks some. The sample yields some 130,000 clones, 88% seen once. Sequencing was carried out using PBMCs. These TCRs come from a man in his thirties or forties in good health and CMV-seronegative.

The chain uses TRBV6-5 and TRBJ1-2; 10 positions agree with TRBD1. This CDR3 is 15 amino acids long. V shed 6 bases and J 8 bases; nucleotides not matched to a gene: 12. Per germline, CDR1 MNHEY and CDR2 SVGAGI. CDR3 sequence: CASSRRDRGEKGYTF. The CDR3 nucleotides read TGTGCCAGCAGCCGACGGGACAGGGGAGAGAAAGGCTACACCTTC.

The V call is TRBV5-6, the J call TRBJ2-7; TRBD2 agrees at 10 bases. This CDR3 has 16 amino acids. Trimming cost V 0 bases and J 4 bases; bases outside gene matches: 7. In germline, CDR1 is SGHDT, CDR2 YYEEEE. The CDR3 sequence: CASSLVGASGSYEQYF. The CDR3 bases are TGTGCCAGCAGCTTGGTAGGGGCTAGCGGGAGTTACGAGCAGTACTTC.

V is TRBV5-4 and J is TRBJ2-7; 7 nucleotides agree with TRBD1. J gave up 0 bases and V 0 bases, and 3 bases lay outside the gene matches. The CDR3 length is 15 residues. Germline assignment: CDR1 SGHNT and CDR2 YYREEE (reference sequence). CDR3 DNA: TGTGCCAGCAGCTTGGAGACAGGGAGCTCCTACGAGCAGTACTTC. This sequence encodes CASSLETGSSYEQYF.

The chain uses TRBV14 and TRBJ1-5, with a weak D call TRBD1 (6 bases). The length of the CDR3 is 13 residues. V dropped 2 bases and J dropped 7 bases, with 9 bases sitting between them. Germline assignment: CDR1 SGHDN and CDR2 FVKESK. The CDR3 is CASSQQGSQPQHF. The CDR3 bases are TGTGCCAGCAGCCAACAGGGGAGCCAGCCCCAGCATTTT.

This clone was recorded at least ten times. The chain couples TRBV28 to TRBJ2-6; D unresolved. Trimming pared 6 bases from V and 4 bases from J, leaving 10 bases between. The germline gives CDR1 MDHEN, CDR2 SYDVKM. This CDR3 is 14 amino acids long. The DNA for the CDR3 is TGTGCCAGCAGCCCGACATCCGGGGCCAACGTCCTGACTTTC. Encoded protein: CASSPTSGANVLTF.

The chain couples TRBV5-1 to TRBJ2-7, with a possible D match to TRBD2 (5 bases). With 6 bases removed from V and 6 bases from J, the gap between germline ends came to 31 bases. This CDR3 region has 18 residues. Germline V gene data show CDR1 as SGHRS and CDR2 as YFSETQ. CDR3 sequence: CASTLNPSLSSGVREQYF. In DNA form, the CDR3 reads TGCGCCAGCACCCTCAACCCTTCCCTTAGCTCCGGGGTACGCGAGCAGTACTTC.

The chain employs TRBV18 and TRBJ1-5, with 7 nucleotides matching TRBD1. Per germline, CDR1 KGHSH and CDR2 LQKENI. The CDR3 loop spans 16 amino acids. Unmatched junction bases numbered 5, after V lost 2 bases and J lost 1 base. The CDR3 DNA follows: TGTGCCAGCTCACCATTACAGGGGTTAAGCAATCAGCCCCAGCATTTT. Residues: CASSPLQGLSNQPQHF.

This clone occurred once. This chain links TRBV13 with TRBJ2-7; 8 nucleotides line up with TRBD2. The CDR3 is made up of 14 amino acids. V gave up 4 bases and J gave up 2 bases; unmatched junction bases: 4. Per germline, CDR1 PRHDT and CDR2 FYEKMQ (reference sequence). This CDR3 reads CASSSAGAPYEQYF. CDR3 DNA sequence: TGTGCCAGCAGCTCAGCGGGAGCCCCCTACGAGCAGTACTTC. Supplemented by reference TRBV13 and TRBJ2-7, the full variable domain reads AAGVIQSPRHLIKEKRETATLKCYPIPRHDTVYWYQQGPGQDPQFLISFYEKMQSDKGSIPDRFSAQQFSDYHSELNMSSLELGDSALYFCASSSAGAPYEQYFGPGTRLTVT.

The J gene is TRBJ1-1, the V gene TRBV30; no reliable D call. The germline gives CDR1 GTSNPN, CDR2 SVGIG (reference sequence). V gave up 3 bases and J gave up 1 base, with 9 bases separating them. The CDR3 contains 13 residues. This CDR3 reads CAWSAQENTEAFF. CDR3 DNA: TGTGCCTGGAGCGCTCAGGAGAACACTGAAGCTTTCTTT.

DNA for the CDR3: TGTGCCTGGAGTGTCGCAGTCCACTCTGGAAACACCATATATTTT. Its translation is CAWSVAVHSGNTIYF. V gene TRBV30 combines with J gene TRBJ1-3; D not resolved. This CDR3 has 15 residues. The germline V gene has CDR1 GTSNPN and CDR2 SVGIG (reference sequence). V lost 0 bases and J 0 bases, leaving 9 bases between the germline ends. Together with reference TRBV30 and TRBJ1-3, the CDR3 gives the full variable domain: SQTIHQWPATLVQPVGSPLSLECTVEGTSNPNLYWYRQAAGRGLQLLFYSVGIGQISSEVPQNLSASRPQDRQFILSSKKLLLSDSGFYLCAWSVAVHSGNTIYFGEGSWLTVV.

This chain uses TRBV5-6 with TRBJ1-1; tentatively, D is TRBD1 (6 bases). This CDR3 has 17 residues. V was clipped by 3 bases and J by 3 bases, with 21 bases between them. The germline CDR1 and CDR2 sequences are SGHDT and YYEEEE. CDR3 bases: TGTGCCAGCAGCTCCGGACAGACTTTTTATCCGGACACTGAAGCTTTCTTT. It codes for CASSSGQTFYPDTEAFF.

The chain joins TRBV6-6 to TRBJ1-2; D is unclear. The CDR3 is 14 residues long. In germline, CDR1 is MNHNY, CDR2 SVGAGI (reference sequence). V lost 5 bases and J 7 bases, leaving 17 bases between the germline ends. DNA for the CDR3: TGTGCCAGCAGTATAGCTCCGGATACCCGTGGCTACACCTTC. It is translated as CASSIAPDTRGYTF.

The V call is TRBV5-1, the J call TRBJ1-3; no clear D gene. Germline lookup yields CDR1 SGHRS and CDR2 YFSETQ. V dropped 2 bases and J dropped 0 bases, with 6 bases sitting between them. CDR3 size: 14 residues. CDR3 nucleotide sequence: TGCGCCAGCAGCTTCGGGAGCTCTGGAAACACCATATATTTT. It is translated as CASSFGSSGNTIYF.

The gene calls are TRBV5-4 and TRBJ1-3, with unresolved D. Trimming left V 8 bases short and J 0 bases short, with 9 bases between. This CDR3 is built from 13 residues. CDR1 and CDR2 (germline): SGHNT, YYREEE (reference sequence). The CDR3 coding sequence is TGTGCCAGTAGAATAGACTCTGGAAACACCATATATTTT. It specifies CASRIDSGNTIYF.

The gene calls are TRBV27 and TRBJ1-1; weak D call: TRBD1 (5 bases). Deletions cut 6 bases from V and 2 bases from J, with 22 bases between. Per the germline V gene, CDR1 is MNHEY and CDR2 is SMNVEV (reference sequence). The CDR3 loop spans 17 amino acids. The CDR3 reads CASSLGRSTGLNTEAFF. The CDR3 DNA reads as TGTGCCAGCAGCCTGGGGAGATCCACAGGACTAAACACTGAAGCTTTCTTT.

The CDR3 reads CASRNRGRMAQHF. The DNA for the CDR3 is TGTGCCAGCAGGAACAGGGGCCGGATGGCCCAGCATTTT. The chain recombines TRBV2 with TRBJ1-5; 7 bases agree with TRBD1. CDR3 length: 13 residues. V was clipped by 6 bases and J by 11 bases; unmatched bases: 10. Germline CDR1 and CDR2: SNHLY and FYNNEI.

V usage is TRBV2 and J usage is TRBJ2-6, with 9 bases that match TRBD1. This CDR3 region has 17 residues. Germline CDR1 is SNHLY and CDR2 is FYNNEI. The V and J ends lost 6 bases and 2 bases, in that order; junction bases with no gene match: 8. The CDR3 here is CASRAGTGNPGANVLTF. In DNA, the CDR3 is TGTGCCAGCAGGGCCGGGACAGGGAATCCTGGGGCCAACGTCCTGACTTTC.

The chain couples TRBV7-9 to TRBJ2-1; the match to TRBD2 covers 10 bases. The CDR3 covers 14 residues. The germline V gene has CDR1 SEHNR and CDR2 FQNEAQ (reference sequence). Trimming removed 5 bases from V and 5 bases from J; junction bases left unmatched: 3. In DNA form, the CDR3 reads TGTGCCAGCAGCCTCGGACTAGCGGACAATGAGCAGTTCTTC. As protein: CASSLGLADNEQFF.

The genes are TRBV9 and TRBJ2-7, with 9 bases lining up with TRBD2. The CDR3 spans 16 residues. CDR1 is SGDLS, CDR2 YYNGEE, per germline. The V gene end was trimmed by 0 bases and the J gene end by 0 bases; junction bases not matched to a gene: 4. The chain's CDR3 is CASSVDAGGSSYEQYF. The CDR3 region has the DNA TGTGCCAGCAGCGTAGATGCGGGAGGGAGCTCCTACGAGCAGTACTTC.

This chain links TRBV4-3 with TRBJ2-7; TRBD1 matches 8 bases. Germline trimming cut 0 bases from V and 7 bases from J; bases unmatched to any gene: 14. The CDR3 covers 17 residues. The germline V gene encodes CDR1 LGHNA and CDR2 YSLEER. In nucleotides, the CDR3 is TGCGCCAGCAGCCAAGATAACCGCGGGCAGGGGGCGTGGGAGCAGTACTTC. Translated, it gives CASSQDNRGQGAWEQYF.

The chain employs TRBV7-2 and TRBJ2-5; D may be TRBD1 (6 bases). The CDR3 extends over 14 amino acids. V shed 0 bases and J shed 10 bases, with 15 bases lying between them. The V gene's germline CDR1 is SGHTA and CDR2 FQGNSA. The CDR3 bases are TGTGCCAGCAGCTTAGCTCGACAGGCACAAAGCCAGTACTTC. Residues: CASSLARQAQSQYF.

This clone has just one count. V usage is TRBV5-4 and J usage is TRBJ1-2, with 8 bases matching TRBD1. The CDR3 loop spans 14 amino acids. V shed 0 bases, J shed 7 bases, and the junction held 5 bases outside the gene matches. Germline V gene lookup returns CDR1 SGHNT and CDR2 YYREEE (reference sequence). CDR3 protein: CASSLGEDRAGYTF. DNA of the CDR3: TGTGCCAGCAGCTTGGGGGAGGACAGGGCTGGCTACACCTTC.

This rearrangement joins TRBV25-1 to TRBJ2-1; TRBD2 matches 9 bases. J gave up 5 bases and V 7 bases, and 9 bases lay outside the gene matches. The CDR3 runs 15 residues. The germline V gene encodes CDR1 MGHDK and CDR2 SYGVNS. CDR3 protein: CASNLGGLADNEQFF. CDR3 DNA: TGTGCCAGCAACCTAGGGGGACTAGCCGACAATGAGCAGTTCTTC. The full variable domain, completed using reference TRBV25-1 and TRBJ2-1, is EADIYQTPRYLVIGTGKKITLECSQTMGHDKMYWYQQDPGMELHLIHYSYGVNSTEKGDLSSESTVSRIRTEHFPLTLESARPSHTSQYLCASNLGGLADNEQFFGPGTRLTVL.

The chain combines TRBV4-1 with TRBJ1-1, with D possibly TRBD1 on 6 matching bases. This CDR3 spans 18 amino acids. V shed 4 bases and J shed 3 bases, with 24 bases lying between them. From germline, CDR1 is MGHRA and CDR2 YSYEKL. CDR3 DNA sequence: TGCGCCAGCAGCCTTCCGGGGGGCAGGGTTGGGCCGGACACTGAAGCTTTCTTT. It codes for CASSLPGGRVGPDTEAFF.

This chain links TRBV5-5 with TRBJ2-2, with TRBD2 as a possible D gene (6 bases). The V gene's germline CDR1 is SGHKS and CDR2 YYEKEE (reference sequence). V was pared by 6 bases and J by 6 bases, with 18 bases between. The CDR3 sequence is 15 residues long. The CDR3 DNA is TGTGCCAGCACCAGTGGGGGAGGTTTGGCCGGGGAGCTGTTTTTT. It codes for CASTSGGGLAGELFF.

The V and J genes are TRBV7-9 and TRBJ2-1, with a possible D match to TRBD1 (6 bases). V dropped 2 bases and J dropped 8 bases, with 16 bases sitting between them. This CDR3 comprises 15 residues. Germline-derived CDR1 and CDR2 are SEHNR and FQNEAQ (reference sequence). DNA of the CDR3: TGTGCCAGCAGCTTACACAAAACAGGGCTCGATGAGCAGTTCTTC. This codes for CASSLHKTGLDEQFF.